These 17 T cell receptor beta chains were sequenced from one sample in a study of human T cells and chemical hapten exposure. MiXCR, applied by TCRdb to the RACE reads, yields one record per CDR3 protein. The sample shows 35,000 to 45,000 distinct CDR3 sequences, 8.5% to 10% of them seen only once. The time point: patch test 2, 6 weeks after DPC sensitization. Noted treatment: therapeutic diphenylcyclopropenone sensitization with weekly scalp DPC. Specimen: whole blood, collected in connection with sensitization to the hapten diphenylcyclopropenone (DPC). The receptors were sampled from a woman aged 40-49 years with alopecia areata. Some clones in this sample may be carry-over from other donors' samples.

CDR3 sequence reads: CASSLGDINQPQHF. Written as DNA, the CDR3 is TGCGCCAGCAGCTTGGGGGACATCAATCAGCCCCAGCATTTT. The gene calls are TRBV5-1 and TRBJ1-5, with D perhaps matching TRBD1 (6 bases). V was shortened by 0 bases and J by 3 bases, with 7 bases between the two germline ends. The CDR3 contains 14 residues. CDR1 SGHRS and CDR2 YFSETQ come from the germline V gene. Using reference TRBV5-1 and TRBJ1-5 for the parts outside the CDR3, the full variable domain is KAGVTQTPRYLIKTRGQQVTLSCSPISGHRSVSWYQQTPGQGLQFLFEYFSETQRNKGNFPGRFSGRQFSNSRSEMNVSTLELGDSALYLCASSLGDINQPQHFGDGTRLSIL.

The chain combines TRBV12-5 with TRBJ1-5, with TRBD1 identical over 8 bases. This CDR3 region has 17 residues. Germline CDR1 LGHNT, CDR2 FRNRAP. After removal of 3 bases from V and 9 bases from J, the junction contained 16 bases not matched to a gene. The CDR3 nucleotides are TGTGCTAGTGGTTTTCACCCTCCCGACAGGGGCCTGAGGCCCCAGCATTTT. Translation gives CASGFHPPDRGLRPQHF. The variable domain in full, completed from reference TRBV12-5 and TRBJ1-5, reads DARVTQTPRHKVTEMGQEVTMRCQPILGHNTVFWYRQTMMQGLELLAYFRNRAPLDDSGMPKDRFSAEMPDATLATLKIQPSEPRDSAVYFCASGFHPPDRGLRPQHFGDGTRLSIL.

This clonotype was detected only a few times. This chain links TRBV9 with TRBJ2-4; 10 bases line up with TRBD1. V lost 4 bases, J lost 3 bases, and 4 bases stayed unmatched. The CDR3 covers 15 residues. CDR1 is SGDLS, CDR2 YYNGEE, per germline. Here the CDR3 reads CASSPGQGSKNIQYF. CDR3 nucleotides: TGTGCCAGCAGCCCGGGACAGGGGAGCAAAAACATTCAGTACTTC.

This clonotype was seen ten or more times. The genes are TRBV30 and TRBJ1-2; D not certain. CDR3 size: 20 residues. Germline V CDR1 and CDR2: GTSNPN, SVGIG (reference sequence). V lost 2 bases to trimming and J lost 1 base, with 29 bases between them. The CDR3 nucleotides are TGTGCCTGGAGTAGCAGGTCGTCTGGTCGGAATCGTCGCATTAACTATGGCTACACCTTC. It encodes CAWSSRSSGRNRRINYGYTF.

This clonotype was seen repeatedly, ten times or more. This chain's CDR3 is CASSLIGQNSPLHF. Here the CDR3 DNA reads TGCGCCAGCAGCTTAATAGGACAAAATTCACCCCTCCACTTT. The rearrangement links TRBV5-1 to TRBJ1-6; D is possibly TRBD1 (5 bases). Trimming took off 2 bases at V and 7 bases at J, with 10 bases between the two ends. This CDR3 spans 14 amino acids. Germline values: CDR1 SGHRS, CDR2 YFSETQ.

This clonotype has at least ten counts. The V call is TRBV24-1, the J call TRBJ2-3; TRBD1 or TRBD2 may be the D gene (5 bases each). CDR3 length equals 12 residues. The V gene's germline CDR1 is KGHDR and CDR2 SFDVKD. V gave up 9 bases and J gave up 2 bases, with 8 bases separating them. CDR3 bases: TGTGCCACCCGGGGCTCCACAGATACGCAGTATTTT. Amino acids: CATRGSTDTQYF.

With regard to this clonotype: The junction shows a germline mismatch at one end, possibly a read error. The chain has TRBV7-9 and TRBJ1-1; D gene uncertain. This CDR3 comprises 11 residues. The V gene's germline CDR1 is SEHNR and CDR2 FQNEAQ (reference sequence). CDR3 residues: CVSSLYTEAFF. The CDR3 region has the DNA TGTGTCAGCAGCCTCTACACTGAAGCTTTCTTT.

A few counts support this clonotype. The rearrangement uses TRBV7-9 and TRBJ1-3; 7 positions agree with TRBD1. V was clipped by 5 bases and J by 2 bases; unmatched bases: 6. CDR3 length equals 15 residues. Germline V gene lookup returns CDR1 SEHNR and CDR2 FQNEAQ (reference sequence). The DNA of the CDR3 is TGTGCCAGCAGCCAACCAACAGGGGCTGGAAACACCATATATTTT. Its translation is CASSQPTGAGNTIYF.

This clonotype was seen many times. CDR3 amino acids: CASSRTGAADTEAFF. The CDR3 nucleotides are TGTGCCAGCTCTCGAACCGGGGCCGCGGACACTGAAGCTTTCTTT. The chain combines TRBV6-1 with TRBJ1-1, with D possibly TRBD1 on 5 matching bases. Looked up from germline, CDR1 is MNHNS and CDR2 is SASEGT. The CDR3 has 15 amino acids. Between the trimmed V and J ends, which lost 8 bases and 3 bases, there was a span of 19 bases.

The table lists this clonotype with many counts. This rearrangement joins TRBV12-3 or TRBV12-4 to TRBJ2-3, with 9 positions matching TRBD2. The CDR3 is 16 residues long. Unmatched junction bases numbered 6, after V lost 1 base and J lost 4 bases. In DNA form, the CDR3 reads TGTGCCAGCAGTTTAGGGCGGGGGGGCGTTTCAGATACGCAGTATTTT. Translated, it gives CASSLGRGGVSDTQYF.

This clonotype was detected ten times or more. The J gene is TRBJ1-1, the V gene TRBV6-1; maybe TRBD1 (5 bases). The length of the CDR3 is 16 residues. V gave up 0 bases and J gave up 0 bases, with 11 bases separating them. Germline V gene lookup returns CDR1 MNHNS and CDR2 SASEGT. Here the CDR3 reads CASSEALPGLNTEAFF. DNA of the CDR3: TGTGCCAGCAGTGAAGCGCTTCCGGGACTGAACACTGAAGCTTTCTTT.

V and J are TRBV4-3 and TRBJ1-1; D uncertain. CDR1 is LGHNA and CDR2 is YSLEER in the germline V gene. The CDR3 sequence is 12 residues long. The V and J ends lost 1 base and 6 bases respectively, with 6 bases between them. Written as DNA, the CDR3 is TGCGCCAGCAGCCAAGCCGGTGCTGAAGCTTTCTTT. This codes for CASSQAGAEAFF.

This clonotype occurred a few times. This chain uses TRBV3-1 with TRBJ2-4; 12 nucleotides agree with TRBD2. Trimming at V came to 0 bases and at J to 7 bases, leaving 10 bases not matched to a gene. The germline V gene encodes CDR1 LGHDT and CDR2 YNNKEL (reference sequence). The CDR3 spans 18 residues. CDR3 DNA sequence: TGTGCCAGCAGCCAAGATCTGCTAGCGGGGGGGCCCGGGAACATTCAGTACTTC. This gives the protein CASSQDLLAGGPGNIQYF.

This clonotype was observed at least ten times. This chain joins TRBV6-6 and TRBJ1-1; D call uncertain. The CDR3 extends over 13 amino acids. V was cut by 6 bases and J by 0 bases, with 8 bases left in between. Germline V CDR1 and CDR2: MNHNY, SVGAGI (reference sequence). DNA for the CDR3: TGTGCCAGCAGCCTTCCCCTGAACACTGAAGCTTTCTTT. Amino acids: CASSLPLNTEAFF.

This clonotype was counted many times. V usage is TRBV5-1 and J usage is TRBJ2-3; 7 nucleotides match TRBD2. J was trimmed by 6 bases and V by 0 bases; bases with no gene match: 13. From germline, CDR1 is SGHRS and CDR2 YFSETQ. This CDR3 comprises 17 residues. The DNA for the CDR3 is TGCGCCAGCAGCTTGGCGACTAGCAGGCGCAGTTCGGATACGCAGTATTTT. This gives the protein CASSLATSRRSSDTQYF.

In nucleotides, the CDR3 is TGTGCCAGCAGTCCGGGACTAGCGGTACAGACCCAGTACTTC. It translates to CASSPGLAVQTQYF. This rearrangement joins TRBV2 to TRBJ2-5, with 11 bases aligning to TRBD2. The germline CDR1 and CDR2 sequences are SNHLY and FYNNEI. The CDR3 runs 14 residues. With V trimmed by 5 bases and J by 6 bases, 5 bases remained unmatched.

This clonotype came up many times. J is TRBJ2-5 and V is TRBV20-1; the D call may be TRBD1 or TRBD2 (6 bases each). The CDR3 runs to 14 residues. Germline values: CDR1 DFQATT, CDR2 SNEGSKA (reference sequence). The ends were cut back, 1 base at V and 5 bases at J, with 14 bases in the middle. CDR3 sequence: CSARAVGGGETQYF. The CDR3, as DNA: TGCAGTGCTAGAGCCGTGGGGGGCGGGGAGACCCAGTACTTC.